This TCR beta chain was recorded in a study of spatial heterogeneity in lung cancer. Overall study: Detected sequences consistently included more beta-chain ones than alpha-chain ones. Study-level results: In tumors, expanded intratumoral alpha and beta TCR counts tracked mutation counts.

Time point given: sample taken at primary tumor resection. The donor population consisted of about 75 patients with untreated, early-stage non-small cell lung cancer. Without sorting, whole RNA was sequenced from tumor, nontumor lung or frozen PBMC. Every TCR cDNA molecule bore a unique molecular identifier. In TCRdb, the 5' RACE reads were re-called with MiXCR into one record per CDR3 protein. Among 7,500 to 8,000 distinct CDR3 sequences listed, less than 8.5% were seen once. This clonotype was picked up many times. The antigen is unknown. The library was designed around alpha chains, so this beta chain is a stray read whose abundance carries little weight. V lost 1 base and J 3 bases, leaving 10 bases between the germline ends. Germline V gene sequence: CDR1 MGHRA, CDR2 YSYEKL. The CDR3 sequence is 14 residues long.

Sample: lung tumor tissue, taken at surgery. This clonotype originated in a female donor with early-stage non-small cell lung cancer. The V gene is TRBV4-1, the J gene TRBJ2-7; TRBD2 is a possible D gene (5 bases). The CDR3 DNA follows: TGCGCCAGCAGCCAAGCGGATGGAGGCTACGAGCAGTACTTC. Translating gives CASSQADGGYEQYF.